This T cell receptor beta chain derives from a study of human T cells and chemical hapten exposure. The junction had 8 bases not matched to a gene; V was cut back by 2 bases and J by 3 bases. The V gene's germline CDR1 is GTSNPN and CDR2 SVGIG (reference sequence). This CDR3 has 15 amino acids. Time point meaning: patch test 2, 6 weeks after DPC sensitization. Treatment reported: therapeutic diphenylcyclopropenone sensitization with weekly scalp DPC. This clonotype was seen more than once but under ten times. Antigen: not known. General study results and limits: Those TCRs sitting above 1 in 1000 frequency stayed the same with DPC sensitization.

TCRdb ran MiXCR on the RACE reads and lists one entry per CDR3 protein. The sample comprises about 73,000 distinct CDR3 sequences, 7.5% to 9.5% of which are singletons, and approximately 3.4% rests with the top ten. This sequence joins TRBV30 and TRBJ2-7, with 9 bases matching TRBD1. The source of this sequence is a woman aged 45-60 years with alopecia areata. Some clones in this sample may be carry-over from other donors' samples. The starting material was whole blood, obtained in connection with sensitization to the hapten diphenylcyclopropenone (DPC). Here the CDR3 DNA reads TGTGCCTGGAGTATGCGGGGGACAGGGTACTACGAGCAGTACTTC. This translates into CAWSMRGTGYYEQYF.